This T cell receptor beta chain emerged from a study of cytomegalovirus exposure and HLA in healthy donors (TCRdb year 2017). In terms of the full investigation: In an earlier analysis of roughly 590 of the donors, 250 to 350 Gb of sequence data and just under 120 million unique TCR beta sequences from 150 million to 200 million T cells were reported. Roughly 300 gigabases of sequencing data and around 90 million unique TCR sequences made up an early release that covered approximately 650 HLA-typed donors. Of the roughly 430 genotyped donors, 81% fell in the genetic ancestry cluster associated with self-reported Caucasian donors. The study was designed to test whether signatures of past pathogen exposure could be identified by cataloging public T cell receptors. The study used immunosequencing to profile the T cell repertoires of approximately 640 subjects and linked those repertoires to cytomegalovirus serostatus. Along with the roughly 670-subject first cohort, a separate validation cohort of over a hundred different subjects was used. High-throughput TCR immunosequencing, statistical association of individual TCRs with disease status, and machine learning were combined to predict cytomegalovirus infection status. A later analysis re-analyzed previously published TCR beta repertoires from 660 or so donors and added high-resolution HLA genotyping to study TCR occurrence patterns. Rather than drawing on any new phenotypic data, the later analysis identified candidate immune exposures from TCR beta sequences and the way those sequences occurred across donors. An earlier analysis of about 620 of the donors applied high-throughput TCR beta sequencing to assess whether each TCR beta V gene segment acted as functional or pseudogenic. Donor age, sex, ethnicity and CMV serostatus were compiled alongside the repertoire data. Genome-wide SNP genotypes for about three fifths of the 666 donors were used in a later genetic analysis, which treated that subset as a discovery cohort. All discovery cohort repertoires had been generated on a single sequencing platform. Class I and class II HLA loci were covered by the typing at four-digit resolution. Typing coverage differed by locus: A, B, C, DRB1 and DQB1 were typed in about 620-630 donors, DQA1 in around 500, DPA1 in over 600, and DPB1 in about 450. Roughly 5 DR-DQ haplotypes were handled as single units for association and clustering, since linkage in the cohort was strong. Among under 450 genotyped donors of the cohort, an average of 235,054 unique TCR beta nucleotide sequences were sequenced per donor, roughly a sixth of them non-productive.

The paper as a whole reports these results and caveats: A later genetic analysis associated a missense DCLRE1C variant with V-gene and J-gene trimming of TCR beta chains, and an independent cohort replicated the association. In a later analysis, some 17,000 TCR beta sequences were associated with specific HLA alleles at a false discovery rate of 0.05. According to a later genetic analysis, donors in an Asian-associated ancestry cluster had fewer N-insertions in productive TCRs than the roughly 670-donor mean. For the cohort, immune exposure information was limited to CMV serostatus. In vitro tests confirmed that three of the cytomegalovirus-associated TCR beta chains recognize cytomegalovirus antigens. In a later analysis, most CMV-associated TCR beta chains were found to appear HLA-restricted, with HLA associations seemingly driven largely by CMV exposure. In a later analysis, the rate of TCR association differed among HLA loci, with DRB1 alleles having the most associated TCRs and HLA-C alleles having the fewest. A cluster of highly shared sequence variants was judged likely to represent a technical artifact of the sequencing pipeline. The authors suggested that the approach could potentially be extended to other disease states and immunological phenotypes. Most TCR sequences were seen in very few donors, while some public TCRs were found in many individuals. Several of the top co-occurrence clusters appeared to be linked to parvovirus B19, influenza, CMV and Epstein-Barr virus, according to a later analysis. When HLA alleles, especially DR and DQ, strongly co-occurred, TCR associations were difficult to assign to individual alleles. A later analysis found that HLA-associated TCR beta chains were more clonally expanded and had lower generation probabilities than equally common non-associated chains. The 87-base-pair reads could not distinguish some IMGT-functional V segments, including TRBV6-2 and TRBV6-3, so those segments were excluded. The study listed 150 to 200 TCR beta chains as associated with cytomegalovirus. Presence/absence analyses assumed roughly uniform sequencing depth across donors, an assumption that may not hold. Because counts were too low, fewer than 20 rarely observed V segments, including chromosome 9 orphons, were excluded from the earlier analysis of about 500 of the donors. An earlier analysis of 587 of the donors showed that most TCR beta V segments appeared in productive rearrangements either about 87% or about 30% of the time, which broadly matched IMGT annotations. A further reported finding was that TCR beta sequences accurately predicted the HLA-A and HLA-B alleles for most subjects in the first cohort. The classifier was reported to diagnose cytomegalovirus status with high specificity and sensitivity in both the original cohort and the validation cohort. Correlated functional status among segregating V segments might reflect linkage disequilibrium, but an unknown experimental factor could not be ruled out. This cohort had only TCR beta chains sequenced, and the lack of alpha or paired-chain data limited which features could be detected. Because HLA typing was missing for some donors at each locus, association tests included only the typed subset.

V is trimmed back by 0 bases and J by 4 bases, and the junction contains 6 bases that no gene match accounts for. The germline V gene gives CDR1 as SGDLS and CDR2 as YYNGEE. Spanning cysteine to phenylalanine, the CDR3 consists of 15 amino acids. The kept DNA is CDR3 alone, 45 bases in frame from the first base. The cohort consisted of 670 or so healthy bone marrow donors. At the time of sampling, every cohort member was nominally healthy, though immune exposures that went unrecorded were likely present. The donor tested CMV seronegative and was one of the 352 seronegative cohort members. Each donor provided a peripheral blood sample, and peripheral blood mononuclear cells were used for TCR beta sequencing. The Qiagen DNeasy Blood Extraction Kit was used to extract genomic DNA from the blood cell samples. Concerning this clone itself: The antigen this receptor binds is unknown. Base qualities are not at hand, and no much larger clone is one base apart.

The method behind the library was the immunoSEQ multiplex PCR assay. The multiplex PCR relied on a mix of 60 forward primers for TCR Vbeta segments and 13 reverse primers for TCR Jbeta segments. A multiplex PCR assay on genomic DNA amplified the CDR3 region of rearranged TCR beta genes. The amplified TCR beta libraries were sequenced on the Illumina HiSeq System as 87-base-pair reads. As for how the authors treated the data: In a later analysis, some 80 million unique TCR beta chains were counted across the approximately 620 repertoires, and roughly 11 million of these chains were shared by at least two donors. Raw reads were error-corrected and collapsed into unique sequences by a nearest-neighbor algorithm in which closely related sequences were merged to remove PCR and sequencing errors. V, D and J gene segments were assigned by aligning CDR3 sequences to IMGT reference sequences. Each retained sequence needed at least a six-nucleotide match to both a V gene segment and a J gene segment. Rearrangements were classified as productive when the CDR3 lacked stop codons and remained in frame with V and J, and all other rearrangements were classified as non-productive. Following IMGT convention, CDR3 was defined as the stretch from the second conserved V-encoded cysteine up to the conserved J-encoded phenylalanine. The earlier analysis of approximately 500 of the donors excluded sequences that lacked an unambiguous match to a single V gene segment. An earlier analysis of over 450 of the donors classified V segments as functional when productive rearrangements were above 56.7% and as segregating when the standard deviation between donors was above 5%. A statistical classification framework was developed to diagnose cytomegalovirus status using the catalog of TCR beta chain sequences. V and J gene assignment, in a later analysis, came from comparing TCR nucleotide sequences with IMGT/GENE-DB human TR gene sequences. In a later analysis, CDR3 sequences and most-parsimonious VDJ recombination scenarios were assigned using the TCRdist pipeline. In a later analysis, each TCR beta chain was defined by its CDR3 amino acid sequence together with its V-gene family, and reads lacking a unique V-gene family were excluded. As a way to deal with suspected cross-contamination and a sequencing artifact, a later analysis dropped 640 or so nucleotide sequences that were highly shared and had low generation probability. A later analysis calculated a clonal expansion index for each public chain from normalized within-repertoire ranks of inferred template counts. A later analysis computed generation probabilities with a VDJ recombination model fitted to out-of-frame rearrangements, and checked the results against IGoR. Hypergeometric tests were used in a later analysis to score TCR-TCR, TCR-HLA and TCR-CMV co-occurrence, with a repertoire-size bias correction applied to the TCR pairs. To estimate false discovery rates, a later analysis permuted the HLA or CMV assignments 20 times. A later analysis grouped co-occurring TCRs with DBSCAN, adding TCRdist sequence similarity when clustering within HLA-allele-positive subsets. For co-occurrence clustering, repertoires with fewer than 30,000 or more than 120,000 public chains were excluded, along with 4 to 6 repertoires with anomalous nucleotide sharing. In its TCRdb copy, this immuneACCESS table keeps in-frame sequences only and misses some clones. Where compared with another copy, unresolved V genes explain less than half of these, and the others have no known cause. The DNA was the basis for D and trimming; V, J and clone size are from that table. The sample records about 110,000 clones, over 60% of which are singletons. The top ten hold roughly 2% of the sample.

Recombination linked TRBV9 to TRBJ2-7; TRBD2 matches 8 bases in the middle. The origin of this receptor is a woman aged 25 to 45 in good health and CMV-seronegative. The sequencing input was PBMCs. The nucleotide sequence is given as TGTGCCAGCAGCGTAGCGGGGGGGAGCAGGTACGAGCAGTACTTC. It encodes CASSVAGGSRYEQYF.